This TCR beta chain was recorded in a study of blood T cell repertoires in COVID-19. Sequencing was performed with immunoSEQ multiplex PCR; in TCRdb, only in-frame clones are kept and a portion is missing. The sample contains roughly 400,000 clones, approximately 90% of which appear only once. The CDR3 runs 15 residues. V lost 0 bases, J lost 4 bases, and 12 bases lay in between. Per the germline V gene, CDR1 is MNHNY and CDR2 is SVGAGI (reference sequence). The sequencing input was PBMCs or T cells enriched from blood (not recorded which). The TCR comes from a woman in her 50s who had recovered from COVID-19. The chain uses TRBV6-6 and TRBJ1-1; D remains unclear. The CDR3 nucleotides read TGTGCCAGCAGTTACTCGAGCCCCGTCGTCACTGAAGCTTTCTTT. It codes for CASSYSSPVVTEAFF.